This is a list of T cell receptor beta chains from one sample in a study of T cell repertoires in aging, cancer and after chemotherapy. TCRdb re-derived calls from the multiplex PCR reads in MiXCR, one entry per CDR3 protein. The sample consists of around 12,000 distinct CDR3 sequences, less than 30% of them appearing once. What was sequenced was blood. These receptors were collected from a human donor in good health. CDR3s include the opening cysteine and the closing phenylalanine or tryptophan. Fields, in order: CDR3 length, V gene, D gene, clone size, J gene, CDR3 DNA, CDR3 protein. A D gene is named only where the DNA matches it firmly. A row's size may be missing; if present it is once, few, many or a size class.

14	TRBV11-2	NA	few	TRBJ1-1	TGTGCCAGCACCAAAGGGCACCAGAACACTGAAGCTTTCTTT	CASTKGHQNTEAFF
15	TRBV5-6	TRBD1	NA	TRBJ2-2	TGTGCCAGCAGTTCAGGGGGATCCAACACCGGGGAGCTGTTTTTT	CASSSGGSNTGELFF
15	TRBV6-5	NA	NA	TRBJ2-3	TGTGCCAGCAGTTACTTCCCTCCTAGCACAGATACGCAGTATTTT	CASSYFPPSTDTQYF
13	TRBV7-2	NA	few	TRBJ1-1	TGTGCCAGCAGTACCACAGGGAACACTGAAGCTTTCTTT	CASSTTGNTEAFF
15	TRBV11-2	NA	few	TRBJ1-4	TGTGCCAGCAGCGAGCAGGGTGGGCGACCAGAAAAACTGTTTTTT	CASSEQGGRPEKLFF
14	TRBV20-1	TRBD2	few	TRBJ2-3	TGCAGTGCTAGTAGCGGGGGGGCCACAGATACGCAGTATTTT	CSASSGGATDTQYF
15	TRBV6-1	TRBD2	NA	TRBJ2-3	TGTGCCAGCAAGGGCGGGGGGCCCCTCACAGATACGCAGTATTTT	CASKGGGPLTDTQYF
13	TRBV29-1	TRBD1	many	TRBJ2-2	TGCAGCGTTCCGGGACAGCCGACCGGGGAGCTGTTTTTT	CSVPGQPTGELFF
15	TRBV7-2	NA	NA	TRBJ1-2	TGTGCCAGCAGCCCCGATGGCAGGACTAACTATGGCTACACCTTC	CASSPDGRTNYGYTF
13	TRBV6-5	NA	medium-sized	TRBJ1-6	TGTGCCAGCAGTGAAGGGGGGTGGTCACCCCTCCACTTT	CASSEGGWSPLHF
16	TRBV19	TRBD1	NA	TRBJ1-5	TGTGCCAGTAGTGTGCCCCACAGGGGGCGCAGGCAGCCCCAGCATTTT	CASSVPHRGRRQPQHF
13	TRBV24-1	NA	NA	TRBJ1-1	TGTGCCACCAGTGACCCCCGGCACACTGAAGCTTTCTTT	CATSDPRHTEAFF
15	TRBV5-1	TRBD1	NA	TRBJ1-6	TGCGCCAGCAGTAACCAGGGACAGGGGGGTTCACCCCTCCACTTT	CASSNQGQGGSPLHF
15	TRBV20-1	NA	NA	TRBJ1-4	TGCAGTGCTAGAGATGACGCGAGGACAGCCGAAAAACTGTTTTTT	CSARDDARTAEKLFF
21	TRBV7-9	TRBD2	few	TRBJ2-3	TGTGCCAGCAGCTTGGCCGACTGGCGGGGGGTCGACCCGCTAGGCACAGATACGCAGTATTTT	CASSLADWRGVDPLGTDTQYF
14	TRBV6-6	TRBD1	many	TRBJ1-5	TGTGCCAGCAGCCTTGACAGGGGCAATCAGCCCCAGCATTTT	CASSLDRGNQPQHF
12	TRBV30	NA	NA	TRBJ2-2	TGTGCCTGGAAATACGGGGCCGGGGAGCTGTTTTTT	CAWKYGAGELFF
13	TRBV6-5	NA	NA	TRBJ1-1	TGTGCCAGCAGTTACGAAAGTACTGCTGAAGCTTTCTTT	CASSYESTAEAFF
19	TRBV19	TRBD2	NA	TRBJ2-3	TGTGCCAGTAGTCTTCGACTAGCGGGGGGCCCCCAGACGACAGATACGCAGTATTTT	CASSLRLAGGPQTTDTQYF
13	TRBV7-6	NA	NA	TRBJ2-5	TGTGCCAGCAGCCAAGCTAGGCAAGAGACCCAGTACTTC	CASSQARQETQYF
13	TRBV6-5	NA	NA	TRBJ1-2	TGTGCCAGCAGTCCGGGATTCAACTATGGCTACACCTTC	CASSPGFNYGYTF
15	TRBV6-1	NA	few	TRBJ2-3	TGTGCCAGCAGTGAAGTCACAGGAGGCACAGATACGCAGTATTTT	CASSEVTGGTDTQYF
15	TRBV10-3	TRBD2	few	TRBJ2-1	TGTGCCATCAGAGGACTAGCGGGGGCCCCGGGTGAGCAGTTCTTC	CAIRGLAGAPGEQFF
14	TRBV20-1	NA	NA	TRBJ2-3	TGCAGTGCGAGGGAATGGCGCGGGACAGATACGCAGTATTTT	CSAREWRGTDTQYF